This TCR beta chain came from a study of shared clonotypes between healthy human individuals. Study-wide context: Plates per donor: three CD4 naive, three CD4 memory, two CD8 naive, one CD8 memory. Study results and caveats: In contrast to clonotypes shared by all four donors, non-shared clonotypes had lower generation probabilities. Only blood was sampled; tissue repertoires likely differ.

The assay was immunoSEQ multiplex PCR, and TCRdb's table has in-frame clones only and misses some. The sample consists of 2,500,000 or so clones, 80% to 95% of them appearing once. Naive CD45RA+ and memory CD45RA-negative subsets were split from CD4+ cells. V was pared by 4 bases and J by 0 bases, with 9 bases between. Germline CDR1 SGHDN, CDR2 FVKESK. This CDR3 has 14 amino acids. In regard to this clone: Its target is not known. The sample contains more than one DNA sequence encoding this CDR3.

The sample consisted of naive CD4+ T cells from PBMCs. Noted subset: CD45RA+ positively selected. The chain couples TRBV14 to TRBJ1-1; no clear D. This TCR was sampled from a man younger than 30 in good health. Some clones in this sample may be carry-over from other donors' samples. This CDR3 is CASSLGRVNTEAFF. The CDR3 bases are TGTGCCAGCAGCCTCGGACGGGTGAACACTGAAGCTTTCTTT.